This record covers a single T cell receptor (beta chain). Its target is not known. These data are taken from a study of cytomegalovirus exposure and HLA in healthy donors. On the study more broadly: A subsequent analysis stated that the 120 or so validation repertoires were run on the same platform as the 550 to 750 first-cohort repertoires. General observations from the study: In vitro work confirmed that a few CMV-associated chains recognize CMV antigens. The study recorded 160 or so TCR beta chains that were cytomegalovirus-associated.

Among the 110 or so subjects of the validation cohort, separate from the approximately 660-subject first cohort, were the donors. Generated by immunoSEQ multiplex PCR, the TCRdb table keeps only in-frame clones and is missing some. The sample has around 150,000 clones; approximately 84% are singletons. Germline V gives CDR1 SEHNR, CDR2 FQNEAQ (reference sequence). This CDR3 region has 18 residues. Trimming took 0 bases from V and 1 from J; bases not matched to a gene: 7. Sequencing was carried out using PBMCs. The sequence was collected from a man aged 25-40 years in good health and CMV-seropositive. The chain couples TRBV7-9 to TRBJ2-3; 10 nucleotides agree with TRBD2. The CDR3 DNA is TGTGCCAGCAGCTTAGCTAGCGGGGGGATACAAGGCACAGATACGCAGTATTTT. The encoded protein is CASSLASGGIQGTDTQYF.